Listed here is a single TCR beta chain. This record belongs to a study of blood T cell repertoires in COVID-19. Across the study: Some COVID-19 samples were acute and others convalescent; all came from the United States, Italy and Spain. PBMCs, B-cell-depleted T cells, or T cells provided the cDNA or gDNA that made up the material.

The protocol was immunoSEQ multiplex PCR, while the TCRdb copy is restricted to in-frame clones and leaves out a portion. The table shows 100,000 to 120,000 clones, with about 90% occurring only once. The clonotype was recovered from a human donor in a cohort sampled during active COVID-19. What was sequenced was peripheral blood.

In DNA, the CDR3 is TGTGCCAGCAGCTTAGGAGGGCTCCGTTATGAGCAGTTCTTC. Translation: CASSLGGLRYEQFF. The chain uses TRBV7-9 and TRBJ2-1; D might be TRBD2 (5 bases). V lost 1 base to trimming and J lost 8 bases, with 12 bases between them. This CDR3 contains 14 residues. Germline-derived CDR1 and CDR2 are SEHNR and FQNEAQ (reference sequence).